The clone carrying this T cell receptor beta chain appeared many times. Treatment of the sample: oral pan-JAK inhibitor, 5-10 mg twice daily. The germline V gene has CDR1 SGHDT and CDR2 YYEEEE. J gave up 3 bases and V 2 bases, and 4 bases lay outside the gene matches. This CDR3 has 14 amino acids. This sample stems from a study of CD8+ T cells in alopecia areata. Looking at the study overall: Treatment with tofacitinib (6 to 18 months) was followed by 6 months off drug.

cDNA serving as the sequencing template came from extracted, reverse transcribed RNA. Assay: immunoSEQ multiplex PCR; the TCRdb copy retains only in-frame clones and omits some. The sample records about 250,000 clones, around 64% being singletons. Sequenced material: CD4+ T cells sorted from blood, taken at week 52, from a patient treated with tofacitinib. This TCR was sampled from a human donor with alopecia areata. J is TRBJ1-1 and V is TRBV5-6; TRBD1 agrees at 7 bases. The DNA of the CDR3 is TGTGCCAGCAGCTTCCGGGACAGATACACTGAAGCTTTCTTT. It codes for CASSFRDRYTEAFF. The full variable domain, rest sourced from reference TRBV5-6 and TRBJ1-1, is DAGVTQSPTHLIKTRGQQVTLRCSPKSGHDTVSWYQQALGQGPQFIFQYYEEEERQRGNFPDRFSGHQFPNYSSELNVNALLLGDSALYLCASSFRDRYTEAFFGQGTRLTVV.